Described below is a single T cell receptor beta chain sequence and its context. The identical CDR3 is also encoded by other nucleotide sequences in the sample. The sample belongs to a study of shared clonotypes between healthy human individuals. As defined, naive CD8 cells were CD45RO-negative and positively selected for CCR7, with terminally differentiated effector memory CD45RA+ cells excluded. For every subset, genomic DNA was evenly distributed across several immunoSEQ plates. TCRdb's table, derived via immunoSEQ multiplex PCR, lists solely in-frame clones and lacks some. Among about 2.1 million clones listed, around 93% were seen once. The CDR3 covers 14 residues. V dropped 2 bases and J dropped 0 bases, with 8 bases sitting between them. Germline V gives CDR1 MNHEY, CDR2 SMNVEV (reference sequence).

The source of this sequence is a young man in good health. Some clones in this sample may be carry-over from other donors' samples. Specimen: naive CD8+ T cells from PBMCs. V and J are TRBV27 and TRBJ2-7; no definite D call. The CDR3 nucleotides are TGTGCCAGCAGTTTACTATCGAGCTCCTACGAGCAGTACTTC. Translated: CASSLLSSSYEQYF.